The 7 T cell receptor beta chains presented below share a single source sample, sequenced in a study of control samples from healthy donors and cancer patients. Produced via immunoSEQ multiplex PCR; TCRdb's table is partial and in-frame only. The sample shows about 160,000 clones, approximately 94% of them seen only once. Sequenced input: blood. The source of these receptors is a man in his late teens or twenties in good health.

The gene calls are TRBV7-8 and TRBJ2-2, with D perhaps given as TRBD1 or TRBD2 (5 bases each). The V end lost 5 bases, the J end lost 4 bases, and 14 bases lay between the germline ends. Germline CDR1 is SGHVS and CDR2 is FQNEAQ. The CDR3 is made up of 15 amino acids. This CDR3 reads CASSTRGLGTGELFF. For the CDR3, the DNA is TGTGCCAGCAGCACGAGGGGTCTCGGCACCGGGGAGCTGTTTTTT. Variable domain in full (rest from reference TRBV7-8 and TRBJ2-2): GAGVSQSPRYKVAKRGQDVALRCDPISGHVSLFWYQQALGQGPEFLTYFQNEAQLDKSGLPSDRFFAERPEGSVSTLKIQRTQQEDSAVYLCASSTRGLGTGELFFGEGSRLTVL.

This clone showed up just a few times. The gene calls are TRBV6-5 and TRBJ1-1; tentative D call: TRBD1 (5 bases). Looked up from germline, CDR1 is MNHEY and CDR2 is SVGAGI. The V end lost 0 bases, the J end lost 6 bases, and 8 bases lay between the germline ends. This CDR3 contains 13 residues. CDR3 sequence (DNA): TGTGCCAGCAGTTACTCCAGGGCCCCTGAAGCTTTCTTT. It codes for CASSYSRAPEAFF.

A few counts support this clone. This chain links TRBV18 with TRBJ2-1; D remains unclear. V was pared by 2 bases and J by 6 bases, with 11 bases between. The CDR3 is made up of 14 amino acids. Per germline, CDR1 KGHSH and CDR2 LQKENI. Here the CDR3 reads CASSPSGFGNEQFF. DNA for the CDR3: TGTGCCAGCTCACCATCCGGTTTTGGCAATGAGCAGTTCTTC.

V gene TRBV5-1 combines with J gene TRBJ2-1; 10 bases line up with TRBD2. V was pared by 0 bases and J by 9 bases, with 12 bases of the junction left unmatched. Per germline, CDR1 SGHRS and CDR2 YFSETQ. This CDR3 comprises 17 residues. The CDR3 DNA is TGCGCCAGCAGCTTGGACGCACAAGCGGGGGGGCCGGGTGAGCAGTTCTTC. Translating it yields CASSLDAQAGGPGEQFF.

The CDR3 nucleotides read TGTGCCAGCGGCCGGGACAGGGGGGTGGGTGAGCAGTTCTTC. It is translated as CASGRDRGVGEQFF. The chain joins TRBV6-2 or TRBV6-3 to TRBJ2-1; 11 bases agree with TRBD1. CDR3 length: 14 amino acids. J was trimmed by 9 bases and V by 8 bases; bases with no gene match: 9. The germline CDR1 and CDR2 sequences are MNHEY and SVGEGT.

The V gene is TRBV23-1, the J gene TRBJ2-1; TRBD1 matches at 7 bases. TRBV23-1 is recorded as an ORF, its role being uncertain. CDR3 length: 15 residues. V shed 6 bases, J shed 4 bases, and the junction held 9 bases outside the gene matches. CDR3 sequence reads: CASRPWTGVYNEQFF. In DNA form, the CDR3 reads TGCGCCAGCAGACCGTGGACAGGAGTTTACAATGAGCAGTTCTTC.

The genes are TRBV4-3 and TRBJ2-3, with D uncertain. The V gene's germline CDR1 is LGHNA and CDR2 YSLEER. The CDR3 is made up of 13 amino acids. The ends were cut back, 0 bases at V and 2 bases at J, with 3 bases in the middle. DNA for the CDR3: TGCGCCAGCAGCCAAGATTTCACAGATACGCAGTATTTT. Amino acid sequence: CASSQDFTDTQYF.